The source of this T cell receptor (beta chain) is a study of cytomegalovirus exposure and HLA in healthy donors. Study-wide points: The study carried out a later analysis of TCR beta sequences. It associated about 15,000 of them with specific HLA alleles at a false discovery rate of 0.05. Certain indistinguishable V segments, among them TRBV6-2 and TRBV6-3, were excluded.

Note on this clone: Its antigen is unknown.

Healthy individuals who donated bone marrow served as the donors. Germline-derived CDR1 and CDR2 are SGHRS and YFSETQ. The length of the CDR3 is 13 residues. Trimming shortened V by 2 bases and J by 6 bases, and 11 bases separated the two germline ends. Amplification used 60 Vbeta primers and 13 Jbeta primers. Using immunoSEQ multiplex PCR, the repertoire was profiled, and TCRdb retains in-frame clones only, with some absent. The sample contains approximately 100,000 clones, 55% to 65% of which appear only once. The sample taken for sequencing was PBMCs. The rearrangement links TRBV5-1 to TRBJ1-2, with a weak D call TRBD1 (6 bases). The receptor was isolated from a man aged 25 to 45 in good health and CMV-seropositive. CDR3 residues: CASSFGTSDGYTF. CDR3 nucleotides: TGCGCCAGCAGCTTCGGGACAAGCGATGGCTACACCTTC.